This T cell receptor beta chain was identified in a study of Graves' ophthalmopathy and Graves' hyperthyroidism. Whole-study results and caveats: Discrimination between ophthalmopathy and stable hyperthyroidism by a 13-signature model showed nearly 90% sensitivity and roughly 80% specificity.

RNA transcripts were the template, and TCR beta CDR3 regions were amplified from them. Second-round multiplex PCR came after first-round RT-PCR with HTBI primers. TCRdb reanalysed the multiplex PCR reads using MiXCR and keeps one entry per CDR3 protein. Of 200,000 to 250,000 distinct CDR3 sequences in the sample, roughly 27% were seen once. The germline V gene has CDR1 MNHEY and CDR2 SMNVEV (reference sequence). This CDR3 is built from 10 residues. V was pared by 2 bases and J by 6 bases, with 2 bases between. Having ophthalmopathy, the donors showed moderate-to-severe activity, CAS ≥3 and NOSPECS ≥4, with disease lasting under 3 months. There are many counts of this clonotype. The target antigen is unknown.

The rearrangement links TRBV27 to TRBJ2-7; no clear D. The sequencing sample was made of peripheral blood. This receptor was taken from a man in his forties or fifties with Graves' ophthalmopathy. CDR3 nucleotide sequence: TGTGCCAGCAGTTTAGGCGAGCAGTACTTC. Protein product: CASSLGEQYF.